Following are 31 T cell receptor beta chains from one sample sequenced in a study of blood T cell repertoires in COVID-19. Clones were read by immunoSEQ multiplex PCR, and TCRdb kept only the in-frame ones, dropping some. The table records roughly 60,000 clones, 83% of them present only once. Specimen: peripheral blood. The source of these receptors is a man between 50 and 59 years old with COVID-19, enrolled during active disease.

The J gene is TRBJ1-1, the V gene TRBV2; D may be TRBD1 (6 bases). V gave up 6 bases and J gave up 1 base, with 9 bases separating them. The germline V gene has CDR1 SNHLY and CDR2 FYNNEI. This CDR3 is 13 amino acids long. CDR3 sequence reads: CASSLQGNTEAFF. In nucleotides, the CDR3 is TGTGCCAGCAGCCTACAGGGGAACACTGAAGCTTTCTTT.

This rearrangement joins TRBV7-2 to TRBJ1-2, with 7 nucleotides matching TRBD1. V was pared by 0 bases and J by 2 bases, with 3 bases of the junction left unmatched. The CDR3 is 15 amino acids. CDR1 and CDR2 (germline): SGHTA, FQGNSA. In DNA form, the CDR3 reads TGTGCCAGCAGCTTAGCGATGGGACAGAACTATGGCTACACCTTC. This translates into CASSLAMGQNYGYTF.

This clone has just a few counts. V and J are TRBV9 and TRBJ1-3; D gene uncertain. The CDR3 is 13 residues long. CDR1 is SGDLS and CDR2 is YYNGEE in the germline V gene. Trimming removed 5 bases at V and 0 bases at J, with 6 bases between. This chain's CDR3 is CASSPNSGNTIYF. DNA of the CDR3: TGTGCCAGCAGTCCTAACTCTGGAAACACCATATATTTT.

This clone was picked up a small number of times. The chain employs TRBV2 and TRBJ2-3; D uncertain. Germline CDR1 and CDR2: SNHLY and FYNNEI. The CDR3 runs 14 residues. Between the trimmed V and J ends, which lost 2 bases and 7 bases, there was a span of 13 bases. CDR3 DNA sequence: TGTGCCAGCAGTGAAAGCATCATTGGTTATACGCAGTATTTT. Translating it yields CASSESIIGYTQYF. The entire variable domain, with the rest obtained from reference TRBV2 and TRBJ2-3, is as follows: EPEVTQTPSHQVTQMGQEVILRCVPISNHLYFYWYRQILGQKVEFLVSFYNNEISEKSEIFDDQFSVERPDGSNFTLKIRSTKLEDSAMYFCASSESIIGYTQYFGPGTRLTVL.

V gene TRBV18 combines with J gene TRBJ2-4; 9 bases line up with TRBD1. The CDR3 is made up of 14 amino acids. Germline V gene data show CDR1 as KGHSH and CDR2 as LQKENI. V was clipped by 4 bases and J by 10 bases; unmatched bases: 8. The CDR3 sequence: CASSLGQGGGIQYF. CDR3 sequence (DNA): TGTGCCAGCTCACTGGGACAGGGTGGCGGGATTCAGTACTTC.

This clone was seen a few times. The chain recombines TRBV9 with TRBJ2-1; possibly TRBD1 for D (6 bases). Trimming removed 3 bases from V and 4 bases from J, with 8 bases in between. The CDR3 covers 13 residues. Per the germline V gene, CDR1 is SGDLS and CDR2 is YYNGEE. CDR3 amino acids: CASSATGYNEQFF. Here the CDR3 DNA reads TGTGCCAGCAGCGCTACAGGGTACAATGAGCAGTTCTTC.

This chain links TRBV2 with TRBJ2-4; a weak D match, TRBD1 (7 bases). The CDR3 spans 15 residues. V dropped 3 bases and J dropped 5 bases, with 14 bases sitting between them. Germline CDR1 and CDR2: SNHLY and FYNNEI. The CDR3 region is CASSEDGGTENIQYF. DNA of the CDR3: TGTGCCAGCAGTGAGGATGGGGGGACAGAAAACATTCAGTACTTC.

This rearrangement joins TRBV7-9 to TRBJ1-1; no reliable D call. V shed 5 bases and J shed 9 bases, with 7 bases lying between them. CDR1 and CDR2 from the germline V gene are SEHNR and FQNEAQ (reference sequence). There are 10 residues in the CDR3. Here the CDR3 reads CASSGEKAFF. CDR3 bases: TGTGCCAGCAGCGGAGAAAAAGCTTTCTTT. Variable domain in full (rest from reference TRBV7-9 and TRBJ1-1): DTGVSQNPRHKITKRGQNVTFRCDPISEHNRLYWYRQTLGQGPEFLTYFQNEAQLEKSRLLSDRFSAERPKGSFSTLEIQRTEQGDSAMYLCASSGEKAFFGQGTRLTVV.

The chain combines TRBV5-1 with TRBJ2-3, with 7 nucleotides matching TRBD2. The CDR3 spans 15 residues. Germline CDR1 reads SGHRS; CDR2 reads YFSETQ. Unmatched junction bases numbered 6, after V lost 5 bases and J lost 0 bases. DNA for the CDR3: TGCGCCAGCAGGACCGGGACTACGAGCACAGATACGCAGTATTTT. Translated, it gives CASRTGTTSTDTQYF.

The CDR3 protein is CASSFGLAGVRSGANVLTF. The CDR3 nucleotides read TGTGCCAGCAGCTTCGGACTAGCGGGAGTCCGCTCTGGGGCCAACGTCCTGACTTTC. J is TRBJ2-6 and V is TRBV7-8; 13 bases fit TRBD2. CDR3 length: 19 amino acids. Germline values: CDR1 SGHVS, CDR2 FQNEAQ. V trimming: 3 bases; J trimming: 0 bases; junction bases outside the gene matches: 5.

This clone was recorded only once. The J gene is TRBJ2-6, the V gene TRBV23-1; TRBD1 agrees at 7 bases. TRBV23-1 is recorded as an ORF, its role being uncertain. This CDR3 contains 20 residues. The trim removed 3 bases at V and 0 bases at J, leaving 14 bases unmatched. CDR3 in amino acids: CASSHLFRGTAFSGANVLTF. In DNA form, the CDR3 reads TGCGCCAGCAGTCACCTTTTCAGGGGGACAGCTTTCTCTGGGGCCAACGTCCTGACTTTC.

V gene TRBV5-1 combines with J gene TRBJ1-1, with a weak D call TRBD1 (5 bases). This CDR3 region has 14 residues. V was pared by 5 bases and J by 1 base, with 12 bases between. From germline, CDR1 is SGHRS and CDR2 YFSETQ. The chain's CDR3 is CASRFGTANTEAFF. DNA for the CDR3: TGCGCCAGCAGATTCGGGACTGCGAACACTGAAGCTTTCTTT.

This chain joins TRBV29-1 and TRBJ1-1; 7 positions match TRBD1. CDR3 length: 12 amino acids. Germline V gene sequence: CDR1 SQVTM, CDR2 ANQGSEA. V was clipped by 5 bases and J by 1 base; unmatched bases: 1. The CDR3 spells CSVRTGNTEAFF. The CDR3 nucleotides read TGCAGCGTTAGGACAGGGAACACTGAAGCTTTCTTT.

The V and J genes are TRBV7-9 and TRBJ2-6; the D gene is possibly TRBD1 (6 bases). The V end was cut by 1 base, the J end by 2 bases, with 9 bases between. The germline V gene encodes CDR1 SEHNR and CDR2 FQNEAQ (reference sequence). The CDR3 loop spans 16 amino acids. The CDR3, as DNA: TGTGCCAGCAGCTTAGTGTCAGGGGCTGGGGCCAACGTCCTGACTTTC. This translates into CASSLVSGAGANVLTF.

The chain carries TRBV19 and TRBJ2-1; 10 nucleotides match TRBD2. V gave up 1 base and J gave up 3 bases; unmatched junction bases: 3. CDR1 and CDR2 (germline): LNHDA, SQIVND (reference sequence). This CDR3 region has 16 residues. The CDR3, as DNA: TGTGCCAGTAGTATAGGAGCGGGAGGGTTCTACAATGAGCAGTTCTTC. Translating it yields CASSIGAGGFYNEQFF.

This chain links TRBV19 with TRBJ2-1, with 7 bases matching TRBD2. In germline, CDR1 is LNHDA, CDR2 SQIVND (reference sequence). V lost 5 bases and J lost 7; bases outside the gene matches: 17. This CDR3 contains 17 residues. The CDR3 DNA sequence: TGTGCCAGTAGTCTGAGGGCGTGGGAGGGCCTCACGAATGAGCAGTTCTTC. This codes for CASSLRAWEGLTNEQFF.

The chain is built from TRBV2 and TRBJ2-1, with 8 nucleotides matching TRBD1. Germline CDR1 SNHLY, CDR2 FYNNEI. CDR3 length: 15 residues. Germline trimming cut 4 bases from V and 6 bases from J; bases unmatched to any gene: 8. CDR3 sequence (DNA): TGTGCCAGCAGTGCAACAGGGGGGTCCGGCAATGAGCAGTTCTTC. This gives the protein CASSATGGSGNEQFF.

Only a few counts were recorded for this clone. The genes are TRBV6-4 and TRBJ2-3; TRBD2 might be the D (7 bases). The V end was cut by 2 bases, the J end by 4 bases, with 10 bases between. Germline V gives CDR1 MRHNA, CDR2 SNTAGT. This CDR3 comprises 14 residues. The CDR3 bases are TGTGCCAGCAGTGACGGGGGGGGCGCAGATACGCAGTATTTT. The encoded protein is CASSDGGGADTQYF.

The V gene is TRBV19, the J gene TRBJ1-6; weak D call: TRBD1 (6 bases). Trimming cost V 1 base and J 12 bases, with 22 bases left between them. CDR1 and CDR2 from the germline V gene are LNHDA and SQIVND (reference sequence). The CDR3 length is 17 residues. CDR3 residues: CASSIASGQRPSGPLHF. Written as DNA, the CDR3 is TGTGCCAGTAGTATAGCGTCCGGACAGAGGCCTAGTGGACCCCTCCACTTT.

The chain joins TRBV6-1 to TRBJ1-5; 7 bases agree with TRBD1. The V segment lost 4 bases and the J segment 2 bases; nucleotides outside the gene matches: 8. Germline values: CDR1 MNHNS, CDR2 SASEGT. This CDR3 is built from 16 residues. As DNA, the CDR3 is TGTGCCAGCAGTGGCTGGGACAGCTCAGGCAATCAGCCCCAGCATTTT. Protein: CASSGWDSSGNQPQHF.

This chain connects TRBV29-1 to TRBJ2-1, with D tentatively TRBD1 (5 bases). Germline loops: CDR1 SQVTM, CDR2 ANQGSEA. V gave up 6 bases and J gave up 6 bases, with 9 bases separating them. The CDR3 is 11 amino acids. In DNA, the CDR3 is TGCAGCGTCGGACAAACCAATGAGCAGTTCTTC. As protein: CSVGQTNEQFF.

This rearrangement joins TRBV7-9 to TRBJ2-5; 7 nucleotides align to TRBD2. Trimming removed 5 bases from V and 2 bases from J; junction bases left unmatched: 14. The CDR3 loop spans 17 amino acids. The germline V gene has CDR1 SEHNR and CDR2 FQNEAQ (reference sequence). The CDR3 nucleotides read TGTGCCAGCAGCGCCCGGCTGAGGGAAGCGGGACAAGAGACCCAGTACTTC. Its protein is CASSARLREAGQETQYF.

The V and J genes are TRBV25-1 and TRBJ1-4; D is possibly TRBD1 (5 bases). The germline V gene has CDR1 MGHDK and CDR2 SYGVNS. The CDR3 loop spans 14 amino acids. V was pared by 7 bases and J by 7 bases, with 16 bases between. The CDR3 region is CASNSAGLGEKLFF. CDR3 nucleotide sequence: TGTGCCAGCAATAGTGCGGGGCTCGGTGAAAAACTGTTTTTT.

The V and J genes are TRBV29-1 and TRBJ1-1, with 7 bases identical to TRBD1. Trimming at V came to 6 bases and at J to 5 bases, leaving 9 bases not matched to a gene. This CDR3 contains 13 residues. Looked up from germline, CDR1 is SQVTM and CDR2 is ANQGSEA. Here the CDR3 DNA reads TGCAGCGTCGTAGACAGGGCGGGAACTGAAGCTTTCTTT. It is translated as CSVVDRAGTEAFF.

The chain has TRBV28 and TRBJ2-6; the match to TRBD1 covers 7 bases. The germline CDR1 and CDR2 sequences are MDHEN and SYDVKM. V trimming: 7 bases; J trimming: 0 bases; junction bases outside the gene matches: 12. This CDR3 spans 18 amino acids. The CDR3 is CASTAIEGATSGANVLTF. The CDR3, as DNA: TGTGCCAGCACCGCAATTGAGGGGGCGACCTCTGGGGCCAACGTCCTGACTTTC.

The chain has TRBV25-1 and TRBJ1-2; 9 bases agree with TRBD1. Trimming at V came to 8 bases and at J to 6 bases, leaving 1 base not matched to a gene. CDR3 length: 11 amino acids. Germline V gene data show CDR1 as MGHDK and CDR2 as SYGVNS. The CDR3 spells CASRTGDGYTF. In DNA form, the CDR3 reads TGTGCCAGCCGGACAGGGGATGGCTACACCTTC.

This clone has a handful of counts. The V call is TRBV5-1, the J call TRBJ2-7; D is perhaps TRBD1 (6 bases). V gave up 0 bases and J gave up 5 bases, with 12 bases separating them. Germline V gene sequence: CDR1 SGHRS, CDR2 YFSETQ. The CDR3 is made up of 14 amino acids. CDR3 coding DNA: TGCGCCAGCAGCTTGGCCAGGGGTGGCGACGAGCAGTACTTC. This translates into CASSLARGGDEQYF.

V gene TRBV23-1 combines with J gene TRBJ2-5, with a tentative D call TRBD2 (6 bases). TRBV23-1 is assigned to the ORF class and has an uncertain function. The CDR3 contains 12 residues. V gave up 10 bases and J gave up 7 bases, with 16 bases separating them. The CDR3 DNA follows: TGCGCCACCCAGGGACTTCCTGGGACCCAGTACTTC. This encodes CATQGLPGTQYF.

CDR3 protein: CASSQLLAGVEQYF. The CDR3 DNA is TGTGCCAGCAGCCAACTTCTAGCGGGGGTCGAGCAGTACTTC. V gene TRBV14 combines with J gene TRBJ2-7; TRBD2 matches 10 bases. The germline V gene has CDR1 SGHDN and CDR2 FVKESK. The V and J ends lost 2 bases and 6 bases, in that order; junction bases with no gene match: 4. The CDR3 runs 14 residues.

The rearrangement links TRBV27 to TRBJ2-7; 8 bases are shared with TRBD1. The J segment lost 3 bases and the V segment lost 2 bases, leaving 3 bases of the junction unmatched. The length of the CDR3 is 14 residues. From germline, CDR1 is MNHEY and CDR2 SMNVEV (reference sequence). For the CDR3, the DNA is TGTGCCAGCAGTTTACCCGGGACAGGCTACGAGCAGTACTTC. This gives the protein CASSLPGTGYEQYF.

The V call is TRBV6-1, the J call TRBJ1-3; D unresolved. CDR1 is MNHNS, CDR2 SASEGT, per germline. V gave up 2 bases and J gave up 0 bases, with 5 bases separating them. CDR3 length equals 14 residues. The CDR3 DNA follows: TGTGCCAGCAGTGAACCATTCTCTGGAAACACCATATATTTT. Its translation: CASSEPFSGNTIYF.